Sequencing of this T cell receptor (beta chain) was carried out in a study of shared clonotypes between healthy human individuals. Sorted-subset replicate PCR reactions contained 150 to 200 ng DNA, corresponding to tens of thousands of T cell genomes. This table comes from immunoSEQ multiplex PCR, and its TCRdb copy is limited to in-frame clones, with some not included. The table shows roughly 1,600,000 clones, with roughly 98.5% occurring only once. The investigators split CD4+ cells into a CD45RA+ naive subset and a CD45RA-negative memory subset. This CDR3 is built from 16 residues. The germline V gene has CDR1 MDHEN and CDR2 SYDVKM. The trim removed 8 bases at V and 0 bases at J, leaving 13 bases unmatched. Notes on this clone: Its antigen is still unknown.

Regarding the study as a whole: Shared clonotypes across all four donors exceeded non-shared ones in generation probability. In this cohort, only blood was sampled, and tissue repertoires likely differ.

Material for sequencing was naive CD4+ T cells sorted from blood. Specified subset: CD45RA+ positively selected. The clonotype comes from a man under 40 in good health. The J gene is TRBJ2-7, the V gene TRBV28; 7 bases fit TRBD1. CDR3 sequence (DNA): TGTGCCAGCTACCCGGTCGGGACAGTTAGCTCCTACGAGCAGTACTTC. It specifies CASYPVGTVSSYEQYF.